Listed here are 8 T cell receptor beta chains from one sample, sequenced in a study of CD8 T cells in Susac syndrome. Random hexamers served to reverse transcribe roughly 0.45 to 1 ug RNA. TCRdb used MiXCR to reprocess the immunoSEQ multiplex PCR reads, holding one entry per CDR3 protein. The sample yields 140,000 to 150,000 distinct CDR3 sequences, almost 96% seen once. What was sequenced was CD4+ T cells from PBMCs. These receptors originate from a human donor with Susac syndrome.

The chain links TRBV19 to TRBJ2-3; TRBD2 is a possible D gene (6 bases). The V gene's germline CDR1 is LNHDA and CDR2 SQIVND (reference sequence). The CDR3 extends over 15 amino acids. The ends were cut back, 10 bases at V and 3 bases at J, with 20 bases in the middle. The CDR3 sequence: CATSTGRGSTDTQYF. CDR3 coding DNA: TGTGCCACCAGCACCGGGCGGGGCTCTACAGATACGCAGTATTTT.

The CDR3 bases are TGTGCCAGCGCCCGGGACTCCCAGTACCAAGAGACCCAGTACTTC. Protein product: CASARDSQYQETQYF. The gene calls are TRBV2 and TRBJ2-5, with a weak D call TRBD2 (6 bases). The V end lost 8 bases, the J end lost 0 bases, and 16 bases lay between the germline ends. This CDR3 comprises 15 residues. Germline CDR1 SNHLY, CDR2 FYNNEI.

This clonotype appeared a single time. V usage is TRBV11-2 and J usage is TRBJ2-7, with D perhaps given as TRBD1 or TRBD2 (6 bases each). Germline V CDR1 and CDR2: SGHAT, FQNNGV. The CDR3 sequence is 14 residues long. The V gene lost 8 bases and the J gene lost 5 bases, with 19 bases spanning the gap. CDR3: CASAKGGPKDEQYF. The CDR3 region has the DNA TGTGCCAGCGCCAAGGGGGGTCCTAAGGACGAGCAGTACTTC. Based on the CDR3 plus reference TRBV11-2 and TRBJ2-7, the full variable domain is EAGVAQSPRYKIIEKRQSVAFWCNPISGHATLYWYQQILGQGPKLLIQFQNNGVVDDSQLPKDRFSAERLKGVDSTLKIQPAKLEDSAVYLCASAKGGPKDEQYFGPGTRLTVT.

This sequence joins TRBV20-1 and TRBJ2-3; D possibly uses TRBD1 or TRBD2 (5 bases each). This CDR3 has 16 amino acids. V lost 4 bases to trimming and J lost 0 bases, with 17 bases between them. The V gene's germline CDR1 is DFQATT and CDR2 SNEGSKA (reference sequence). Here the CDR3 reads CSAISPGLVSTDTQYF. The DNA for the CDR3 is TGCAGTGCTATCTCCCCGGGGCTAGTTAGCACAGATACGCAGTATTTT.

The chain is built from TRBV20-1 and TRBJ2-3; perhaps TRBD2 as D (6 bases). Per germline, CDR1 DFQATT and CDR2 SNEGSKA (reference sequence). The CDR3 sequence is 14 residues long. V was clipped by 1 base and J by 8 bases, with 16 bases between them. The CDR3 here is CSARGGGAGGTQYF. As DNA, the CDR3 is TGCAGTGCTAGAGGCGGCGGTGCCGGGGGTACGCAGTATTTT.

This clonotype was observed a few times. The rearrangement joins TRBV5-6 to TRBJ2-7; no definite D call. Between the trimmed V and J ends, which lost 1 base and 3 bases, there was a span of 5 bases. CDR3 size: 12 residues. Germline-derived CDR1 and CDR2 are SGHDT and YYEEEE. The CDR3, as DNA: TGTGCCAGCAGCTTGATGGGCTACGAGCAGTACTTC. Translating it yields CASSLMGYEQYF.

The CDR3 protein is CASSRTGEGGYTF. As DNA, the CDR3 is TGTGCCAGCAGCCGGACAGGGGAAGGTGGCTACACCTTC. The V gene is TRBV6-1, the J gene TRBJ1-2; 9 bases fit TRBD1. Germline V lookup: CDR1 MNHNS, CDR2 SASEGT. The CDR3 contains 13 residues. V dropped 6 bases and J dropped 7; count of bases not matched to a gene: 6.

The rearrangement joins TRBV20-1 to TRBJ2-7; unclear D gene. The CDR3 extends over 13 amino acids. Trimming took 0 bases from V and 3 from J, leaving 9 bases between them. Per germline, CDR1 DFQATT and CDR2 SNEGSKA (reference sequence). The CDR3 sequence: CSARDLTHYEQYF. In nucleotides, the CDR3 is TGCAGTGCTAGAGATCTAACACACTACGAGCAGTACTTC.